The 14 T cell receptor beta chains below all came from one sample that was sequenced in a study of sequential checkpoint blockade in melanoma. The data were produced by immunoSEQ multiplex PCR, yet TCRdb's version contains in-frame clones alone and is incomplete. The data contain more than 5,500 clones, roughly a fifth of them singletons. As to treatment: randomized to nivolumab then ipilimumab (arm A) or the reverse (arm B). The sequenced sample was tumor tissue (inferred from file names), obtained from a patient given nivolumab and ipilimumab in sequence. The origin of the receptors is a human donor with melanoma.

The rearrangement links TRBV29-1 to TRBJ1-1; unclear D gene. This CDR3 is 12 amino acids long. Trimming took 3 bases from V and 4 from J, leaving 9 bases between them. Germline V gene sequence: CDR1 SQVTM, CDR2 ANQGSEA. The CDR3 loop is CSVDEGGTEAFF. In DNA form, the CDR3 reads TGCAGCGTTGATGAGGGTGGCACTGAAGCTTTCTTT.

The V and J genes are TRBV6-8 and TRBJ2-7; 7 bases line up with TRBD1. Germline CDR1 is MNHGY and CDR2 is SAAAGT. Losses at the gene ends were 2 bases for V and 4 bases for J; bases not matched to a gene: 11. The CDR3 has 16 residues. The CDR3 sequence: CASSYPRGGLRYEQYF. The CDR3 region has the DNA TGTGCCAGCAGTTACCCGAGAGGGGGCCTTAGGTACGAGCAGTACTTC.

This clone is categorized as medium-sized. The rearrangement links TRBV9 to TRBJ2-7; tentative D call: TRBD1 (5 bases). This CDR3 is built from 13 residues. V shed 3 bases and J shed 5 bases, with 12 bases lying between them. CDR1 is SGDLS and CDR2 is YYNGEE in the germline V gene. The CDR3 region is CASSGQGNHEQYF. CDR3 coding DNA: TGTGCCAGCAGCGGGCAGGGAAACCACGAGCAGTACTTC.

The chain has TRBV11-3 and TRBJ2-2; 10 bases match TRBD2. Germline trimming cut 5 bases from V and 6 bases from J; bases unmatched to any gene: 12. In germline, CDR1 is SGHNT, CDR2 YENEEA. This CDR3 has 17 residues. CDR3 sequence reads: CASSQVGSGGPAGELFF. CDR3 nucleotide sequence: TGTGCCAGCAGCCAAGTTGGTAGCGGGGGGCCGGCCGGGGAGCTGTTTTTT.

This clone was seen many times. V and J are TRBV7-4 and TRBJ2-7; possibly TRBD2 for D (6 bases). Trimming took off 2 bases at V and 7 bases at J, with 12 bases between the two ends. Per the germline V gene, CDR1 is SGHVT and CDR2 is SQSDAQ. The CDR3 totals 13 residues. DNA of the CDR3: TGTGCCAGCAGCTTATGGACTACCGAGGAGCAGTACTTC. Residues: CASSLWTTEEQYF.

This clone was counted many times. For the CDR3, the DNA is TGTGCCAGCAGCCAGAGGGAGGGACTAGCGGTTACGTATGAGCAGTTCTTC. This translates into CASSQREGLAVTYEQFF. This chain joins TRBV11-3 and TRBJ2-1; 11 nucleotides line up with TRBD2. There are 17 residues in the CDR3. Looked up from germline, CDR1 is SGHNT and CDR2 is YENEEA. V trimming: 5 bases; J trimming: 8 bases; junction bases outside the gene matches: 14.

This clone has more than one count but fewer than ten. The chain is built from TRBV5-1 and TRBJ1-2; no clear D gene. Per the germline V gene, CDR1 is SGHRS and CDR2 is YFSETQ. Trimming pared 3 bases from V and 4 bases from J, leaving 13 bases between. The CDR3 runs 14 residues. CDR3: CASSWYDASYGYTF. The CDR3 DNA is TGCGCCAGCAGCTGGTACGACGCCTCCTATGGCTACACCTTC.

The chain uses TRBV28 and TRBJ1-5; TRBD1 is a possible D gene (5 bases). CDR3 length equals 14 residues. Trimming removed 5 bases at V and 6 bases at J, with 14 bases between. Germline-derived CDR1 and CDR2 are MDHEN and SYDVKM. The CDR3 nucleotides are TGTGCCAGCAGTCTTCAGGGTTTACTTCAGCCCCAGCATTTT. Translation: CASSLQGLLQPQHF.

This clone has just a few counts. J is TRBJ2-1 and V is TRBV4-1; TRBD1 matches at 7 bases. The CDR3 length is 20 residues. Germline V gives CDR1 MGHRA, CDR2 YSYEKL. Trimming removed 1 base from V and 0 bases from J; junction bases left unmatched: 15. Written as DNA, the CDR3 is TGCGCCAGCAGCCAAGGTCCGGGACAGCCACCGCGGATCTCCTACAATGAGCAGTTCTTC. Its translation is CASSQGPGQPPRISYNEQFF.

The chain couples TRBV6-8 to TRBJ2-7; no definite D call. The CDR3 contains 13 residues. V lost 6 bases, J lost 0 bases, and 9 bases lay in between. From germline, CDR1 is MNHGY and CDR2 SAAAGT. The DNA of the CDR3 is TGTGCCAGCAGGCCTAGAAGCTCCTACGAGCAGTACTTC. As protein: CASRPRSSYEQYF.

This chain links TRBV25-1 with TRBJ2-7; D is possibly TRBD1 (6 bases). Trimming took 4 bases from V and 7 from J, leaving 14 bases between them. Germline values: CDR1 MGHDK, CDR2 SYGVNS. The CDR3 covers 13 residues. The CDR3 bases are TGTGCCAGCAGTGCAACAGGGTCTGGGGAGCAGTACTTC. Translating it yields CASSATGSGEQYF.

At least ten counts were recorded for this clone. CDR3 nucleotides: TGTGCCAGCAGCCCGCCCGGGACTAGCAGTGAAACAGATACGCAGTATTTT. The encoded protein is CASSPPGTSSETDTQYF. J is TRBJ2-3 and V is TRBV11-3; TRBD2 matches at 9 bases. The CDR3 covers 17 residues. The V and J ends lost 5 bases and 3 bases, in that order; junction bases with no gene match: 12. CDR1 is SGHNT, CDR2 YENEEA, per germline.

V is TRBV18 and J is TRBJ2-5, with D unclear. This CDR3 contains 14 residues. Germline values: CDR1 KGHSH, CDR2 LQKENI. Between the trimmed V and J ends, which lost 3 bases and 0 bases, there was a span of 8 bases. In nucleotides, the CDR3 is TGTGCCAGCTCACCCGTGGGAAACCAAGAGACCCAGTACTTC. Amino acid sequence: CASSPVGNQETQYF.

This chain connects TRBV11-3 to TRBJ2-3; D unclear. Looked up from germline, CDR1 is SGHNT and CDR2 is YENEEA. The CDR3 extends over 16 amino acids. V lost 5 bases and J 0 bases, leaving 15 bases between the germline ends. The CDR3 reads CASSLRRGTSTDTQYF. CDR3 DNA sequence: TGTGCCAGCAGCCTACGGCGCGGAACTAGCACAGATACGCAGTATTTT.